These T cell receptor beta chains were read from a single sample in a study of T cells in Graves' hyperthyroidism and ophthalmopathy. TCRdb independently ran MiXCR on the multiplex PCR reads; one entry per CDR3 protein. The data hold hundreds of thousands of distinct CDR3 sequences, with 35% observed a single time. The specimen was blood. The receptor source for this set is a woman aged 40-49 years with Graves' hyperthyroidism. Each CDR3 is given with its conserved first and last residue. Fields, in order: V gene, D gene, J gene, clone size, CDR3 protein, CDR3 DNA. The D gene is left open where the match is weak. Clone size is given for some rows only: seen once, a few or many times, or a class if the clone is expanded.

v_call: TRBV29-1; d_call: TRBD1; j_call: TRBJ1-2; clone_size: .; cdr3_aa: CSVDRDRGVGSYTF; cdr3_nt: TGCAGCGTGGACCGGGACAGGGGGGTAGGGAGCTACACCTTC
v_call: TRBV25-1; d_call: .; j_call: TRBJ1-2; clone_size: many; cdr3_aa: CASSESGLTSNGYTF; cdr3_nt: TGTGCCAGCAGTGAGTCGGGACTGACTAGTAATGGCTACACCTTC
v_call: TRBV7-3; d_call: .; j_call: TRBJ2-2; clone_size: many; cdr3_aa: CASSSANTGELFF; cdr3_nt: TGTGCCAGCAGCTCCGCGAACACCGGGGAGCTGTTTTTT
v_call: TRBV12-3/TRBV12-4; d_call: .; j_call: TRBJ1-1; clone_size: .; cdr3_aa: CASSARTVLGMNTEAFF; cdr3_nt: TGTGCCAGCAGTGCCCGGACAGTTTTAGGGATGAACACTGAAGCTTTCTTT
v_call: TRBV19; d_call: .; j_call: TRBJ1-2; clone_size: .; cdr3_aa: CASSILGQRGYGYTF; cdr3_nt: TGTGCCAGTAGTATTTTGGGGCAGCGGGGATATGGCTACACCTTC
v_call: TRBV5-6; d_call: TRBD1; j_call: TRBJ1-2; clone_size: many; cdr3_aa: CASSLEPRTGGNGYTF; cdr3_nt: TGTGCCAGCAGCTTGGAGCCACGGACAGGGGGCAATGGCTACACCTTC
v_call: TRBV2; d_call: .; j_call: TRBJ2-7; clone_size: .; cdr3_aa: CASSEDSLQGYEQYF; cdr3_nt: TGTGCCAGCAGTGAAGATTCTCTCCAGGGTTACGAGCAGTACTTC
v_call: TRBV6-2/TRBV6-3; d_call: TRBD1; j_call: TRBJ1-5; clone_size: medium-sized; cdr3_aa: CASSYSTWTGDQPQHF; cdr3_nt: TGTGCCAGCAGTTACTCGACGTGGACAGGCGATCAGCCCCAGCATTTT
v_call: TRBV11-2; d_call: TRBD1; j_call: TRBJ1-2; clone_size: .; cdr3_aa: CASSHGRTGRHGYTF; cdr3_nt: TGTGCCAGCAGCCACGGAAGGACAGGAAGACATGGCTACACCTTC
v_call: TRBV5-1; d_call: .; j_call: TRBJ1-2; clone_size: .; cdr3_aa: CASSFKGSFYTF; cdr3_nt: TGCGCCAGCAGCTTCAAGGGTTCGTTTTACACCTTC
v_call: TRBV4-3; d_call: .; j_call: TRBJ1-5; clone_size: .; cdr3_aa: CASSDRTQAEGGQPQHF; cdr3_nt: TGCGCCAGCAGCGACCGAACTCAAGCCGAAGGGGGTCAGCCCCAGCATTTT
v_call: TRBV7-2; d_call: .; j_call: TRBJ2-5; clone_size: .; cdr3_aa: CASSHRLNTHAGGQETQYF; cdr3_nt: TGCGCCAGCAGCCACCGTCTCAATACTCACGCAGGGGGGCAAGAGACCCAGTACTTC
v_call: TRBV20-1; d_call: .; j_call: TRBJ2-7; clone_size: many; cdr3_aa: CSASDSPYEQYF; cdr3_nt: TGCAGTGCTTCTGACAGTCCCTACGAGCAGTACTTC
v_call: TRBV7-2; d_call: .; j_call: TRBJ1-2; clone_size: few; cdr3_aa: CASSLAAGASPNYGYTF; cdr3_nt: TGTGCCAGCAGCTTGGCGGCAGGGGCATCCCCTAACTATGGCTACACCTTC
v_call: TRBV10-3; d_call: .; j_call: TRBJ1-1; clone_size: .; cdr3_aa: CAILGAAGDTEAFF; cdr3_nt: TGTGCCATCCTGGGCGCCGCTGGGGATACTGAAGCTTTCTTT
v_call: TRBV10-3; d_call: .; j_call: TRBJ2-5; clone_size: few; cdr3_aa: CAINLRETQYF; cdr3_nt: TGTGCCATAAACCTACGGGAGACCCAGTACTTC
v_call: TRBV20-1; d_call: TRBD1; j_call: TRBJ2-5; clone_size: few; cdr3_aa: CSARREGQGFETQYF; cdr3_nt: TGCAGTGCTAGAAGAGAGGGACAGGGGTTTGAGACCCAGTACTTC
v_call: TRBV6-5; d_call: TRBD1; j_call: TRBJ1-5; clone_size: few; cdr3_aa: CASSYSAGTVNQPQHF; cdr3_nt: TGTGCCAGCAGTTACTCCGCCGGGACAGTCAACCAGCCCCAGCATTTT
v_call: TRBV10-3; d_call: .; j_call: TRBJ2-7; clone_size: .; cdr3_aa: CASERQAVNEQYF; cdr3_nt: TGTGCCAGCGAGAGACAGGCCGTCAACGAGCAGTACTTC
v_call: TRBV7-9; d_call: .; j_call: TRBJ1-6; clone_size: many; cdr3_aa: CASSLGSGGPNSPLHF; cdr3_nt: TGTGCCAGCAGCTTAGGATCGGGGGGCCCTAATTCACCCCTCCACTTT
v_call: TRBV7-2; d_call: .; j_call: TRBJ2-6; clone_size: many; cdr3_aa: CATSFASGANVLTF; cdr3_nt: TGTGCCACCTCCTTCGCCTCTGGGGCCAACGTCCTGACTTTC
v_call: TRBV7-9; d_call: .; j_call: TRBJ2-7; clone_size: .; cdr3_aa: CASSLGVTRSYEQYF; cdr3_nt: TGTGCCAGCAGCTTAGGGGTGACTCGCTCCTACGAGCAGTACTTC
v_call: TRBV6-5; d_call: .; j_call: TRBJ1-2; clone_size: few; cdr3_aa: CASSSFGYTF; cdr3_nt: TGTGCCAGCAGTTCGTTCGGCTACACCTTC
v_call: TRBV19; d_call: .; j_call: TRBJ2-5; clone_size: many; cdr3_aa: CATQRGQETQYF; cdr3_nt: TGTGCCACTCAACGGGGCCAAGAGACCCAGTACTTC
v_call: TRBV19; d_call: .; j_call: TRBJ1-6; clone_size: many; cdr3_aa: CASSMGRQNSPLHF; cdr3_nt: TGTGCCAGTAGTATGGGGAGACAGAATTCACCCCTCCACTTT
v_call: TRBV2; d_call: .; j_call: TRBJ1-2; clone_size: few; cdr3_aa: CASSSPLGYTF; cdr3_nt: TGTGCCAGCAGCTCCCCTTTAGGCTACACCTTC
v_call: TRBV24-1; d_call: TRBD1; j_call: TRBJ2-7; clone_size: many; cdr3_aa: CATSSGQGLNEQYF; cdr3_nt: TGTGCCACCAGTTCGGGACAGGGTCTTAACGAGCAGTACTTC
v_call: TRBV28; d_call: .; j_call: TRBJ1-5; clone_size: .; cdr3_aa: CARPGPSNQPQHF; cdr3_nt: TGTGCCCGCCCCGGCCCTAGCAATCAGCCCCAGCATTTT
v_call: TRBV7-9; d_call: TRBD1; j_call: TRBJ1-1; clone_size: many; cdr3_aa: CASSSRQGTNTEAFF; cdr3_nt: TGTGCCAGCAGCTCCCGACAGGGAACGAACACTGAAGCTTTCTTT
v_call: TRBV2; d_call: TRBD1; j_call: TRBJ1-1; clone_size: .; cdr3_aa: CASIAGTGGLARYTEAFF; cdr3_nt: TGTGCCAGCATCGCCGGGACAGGGGGCCTCGCTAGGTACACTGAAGCTTTCTTT
v_call: TRBV14; d_call: .; j_call: TRBJ2-3; clone_size: .; cdr3_aa: CASSQSFAGLMNTQYF; cdr3_nt: TGTGCCAGCAGCCAATCCTTCGCGGGCCTAATGAATACGCAGTATTTT
v_call: TRBV4-3; d_call: .; j_call: TRBJ1-4; clone_size: .; cdr3_aa: CASSQEPRGTNEKLFF; cdr3_nt: TGCGCCAGCAGCCAAGAACCGAGGGGAACTAATGAAAAACTGTTTTTT
v_call: TRBV10-3; d_call: .; j_call: TRBJ1-3; clone_size: .; cdr3_aa: CASSYNVRGNTIYF; cdr3_nt: TGTGCCAGCAGTTACAACGTACGTGGGAACACCATATATTTT
v_call: TRBV3-1; d_call: .; j_call: TRBJ1-5; clone_size: many; cdr3_aa: CASSPQGIGNQPQHF; cdr3_nt: TGTGCCAGCAGCCCACAGGGTATAGGGAATCAGCCCCAGCATTTT
v_call: TRBV19; d_call: TRBD2; j_call: TRBJ2-2; clone_size: few; cdr3_aa: CASSSGGGNTGELFF; cdr3_nt: TGTGCCAGTAGCAGCGGGGGTGGGAACACCGGGGAGCTGTTTTTT
v_call: TRBV7-2; d_call: .; j_call: TRBJ1-2; clone_size: many; cdr3_aa: CASPSRGGGYTF; cdr3_nt: TGTGCCAGCCCGTCCCGGGGGGGTGGCTACACCTTC
v_call: TRBV6-5; d_call: .; j_call: TRBJ1-5; clone_size: .; cdr3_aa: CASSPDAFRQPQHF; cdr3_nt: TGTGCCAGCAGTCCGGACGCCTTTCGTCAGCCCCAGCATTTT
v_call: TRBV20-1; d_call: .; j_call: TRBJ2-5; clone_size: many; cdr3_aa: CSARPPQETQYF; cdr3_nt: TGCAGTGCTCGACCCCCCCAAGAGACCCAGTACTTT
v_call: TRBV7-2; d_call: TRBD1; j_call: TRBJ1-4; clone_size: .; cdr3_aa: CASASSGDSLWEKLFF; cdr3_nt: TGTGCCAGCGCGTCGTCCGGGGACAGCCTTTGGGAAAAACTGTTTTTT
v_call: TRBV11-3; d_call: .; j_call: TRBJ2-7; clone_size: .; cdr3_aa: CASSGLWKGQYF; cdr3_nt: TGTGCCAGCAGCGGGCTTTGGAAGGGACAGTACTTC
v_call: TRBV10-3; d_call: .; j_call: TRBJ1-3; clone_size: many; cdr3_aa: CAISESEPRVSGNTIYF; cdr3_nt: TGTGCCATCAGTGAGTCGGAGCCCAGGGTCTCTGGAAACACCATATATTTT
v_call: TRBV7-9; d_call: .; j_call: TRBJ2-2; clone_size: few; cdr3_aa: CASSSLRGPAGELFF; cdr3_nt: TGTGCCAGCAGCTCCCTCCGGGGCCCAGCCGGGGAGCTGTTTTTT
v_call: TRBV20-1; d_call: TRBD2; j_call: TRBJ2-5; clone_size: many; cdr3_aa: CSAMGVLARNQETQYF; cdr3_nt: TGCAGTGCTATGGGAGTACTAGCGCGAAATCAAGAGACCCAGTACTTC
v_call: TRBV4-3; d_call: .; j_call: TRBJ2-5; clone_size: .; cdr3_aa: CASSQIRAPQGETQYF; cdr3_nt: TGCGCCAGCAGCCAGATCCGGGCGCCCCAGGGAGAGACCCAGTACTTC
v_call: TRBV6-6; d_call: .; j_call: TRBJ2-7; clone_size: .; cdr3_aa: CASSDKPYEQYF; cdr3_nt: TGTGCCAGCAGCGACAAACCCTACGAGCAGTACTTC
v_call: TRBV24-1; d_call: .; j_call: TRBJ1-3; clone_size: .; cdr3_aa: CATSAGNTIYF; cdr3_nt: TGTGCCACATCAGCTGGAAACACCATATATTTT
v_call: TRBV6-5; d_call: TRBD2; j_call: TRBJ2-7; clone_size: .; cdr3_aa: CASRPLAGGRLGYEQYF; cdr3_nt: TGTGCCAGCAGGCCCCTAGCGGGAGGCCGACTTGGCTACGAGCAGTACTTC
v_call: TRBV9; d_call: .; j_call: TRBJ2-5; clone_size: .; cdr3_aa: CASTRAGTQETQYF; cdr3_nt: TGTGCCAGCACTCGGGCGGGTACTCAAGAGACCCAGTACTTC